Below, one T cell receptor beta chain is given with its context. Its specificity is not known. One end of the junction fails to match germline, which may point to a read error. Amplified TCR beta CDR3 regions came from RNA transcripts. TCR CDR3 regions were first amplified by RT-PCR with HTBI primers. TCRdb reanalysed the multiplex PCR reads using MiXCR and keeps one entry per CDR3 protein. This table has a few hundred thousand distinct CDR3 sequences, roughly 23% appearing once. The sample belongs to a study of T cells in Graves' hyperthyroidism and ophthalmopathy. Used for diagnoses were clinical symptoms, serum thyroxine and TRAb, thyroid ultrasound and orbital computed tomography. Extraction of PBMCs used roughly 9.6 ml of fresh peripheral blood. This CDR3 spans 13 amino acids. The germline CDR1 and CDR2 sequences are SSHAT and FNYEAQ (reference sequence). General study results and limits: Within blood appeared most thyroid clonotypes that had expanded above 0.001.

The source material was blood. The sequence was obtained from a woman in her seventies with Graves' ophthalmopathy. The chain carries TRBV7-7 and TRBJ2-3; D is uncertain. CDR3 DNA sequence: TGTGCTAGCAGCCCTTGGGCGGCAGATACGCAGTATTTT. Its translation is CASSPWAADTQYF.